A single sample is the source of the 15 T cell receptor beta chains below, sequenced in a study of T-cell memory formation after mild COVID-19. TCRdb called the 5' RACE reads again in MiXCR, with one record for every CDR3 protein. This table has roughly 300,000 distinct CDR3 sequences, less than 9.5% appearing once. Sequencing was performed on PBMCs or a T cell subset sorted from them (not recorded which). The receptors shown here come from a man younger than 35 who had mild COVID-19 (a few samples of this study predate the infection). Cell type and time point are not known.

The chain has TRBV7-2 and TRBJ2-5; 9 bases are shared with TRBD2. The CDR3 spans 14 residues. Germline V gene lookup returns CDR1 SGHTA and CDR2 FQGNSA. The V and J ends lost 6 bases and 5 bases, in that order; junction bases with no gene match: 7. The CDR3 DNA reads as TGTGCCAGCAGTCTCGGGACTAGCAGGGAGACCCAGTACTTC. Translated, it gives CASSLGTSRETQYF.

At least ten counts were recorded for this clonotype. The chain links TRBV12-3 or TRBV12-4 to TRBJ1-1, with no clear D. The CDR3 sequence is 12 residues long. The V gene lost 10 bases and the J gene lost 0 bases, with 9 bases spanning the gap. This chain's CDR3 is CATGRLNTEAFF. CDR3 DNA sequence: TGTGCCACCGGACGCTTGAACACTGAAGCTTTCTTT.

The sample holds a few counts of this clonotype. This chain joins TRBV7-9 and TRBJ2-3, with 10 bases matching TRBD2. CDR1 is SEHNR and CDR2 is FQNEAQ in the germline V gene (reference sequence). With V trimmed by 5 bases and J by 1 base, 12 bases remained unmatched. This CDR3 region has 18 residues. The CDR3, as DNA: TGTGCCAGCAGCCCAATTCACTTCCTAGCGGGGGGCACAGATACGCAGTATTTT. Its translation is CASSPIHFLAGGTDTQYF.

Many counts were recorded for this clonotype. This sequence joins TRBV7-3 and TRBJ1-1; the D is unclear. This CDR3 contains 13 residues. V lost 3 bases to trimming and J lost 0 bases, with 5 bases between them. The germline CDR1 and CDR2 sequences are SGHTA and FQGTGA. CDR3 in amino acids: CASSFMMNTEAFF. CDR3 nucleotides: TGTGCCAGCAGCTTCATGATGAACACTGAAGCTTTCTTT.

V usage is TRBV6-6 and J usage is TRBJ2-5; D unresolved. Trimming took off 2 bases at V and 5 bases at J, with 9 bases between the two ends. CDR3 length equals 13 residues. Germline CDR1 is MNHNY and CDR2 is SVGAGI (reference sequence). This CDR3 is CASSYPPVETQYF. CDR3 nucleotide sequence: TGTGCCAGCAGTTACCCCCCTGTGGAGACCCAGTACTTC.

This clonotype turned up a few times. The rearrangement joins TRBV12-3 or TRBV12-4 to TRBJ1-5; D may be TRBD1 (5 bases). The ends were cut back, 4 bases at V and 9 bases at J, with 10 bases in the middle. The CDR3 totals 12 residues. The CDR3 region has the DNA TGTGCCAGCAGTTACCGCGGGGGGCCCCAGCATTTT. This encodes CASSYRGGPQHF.

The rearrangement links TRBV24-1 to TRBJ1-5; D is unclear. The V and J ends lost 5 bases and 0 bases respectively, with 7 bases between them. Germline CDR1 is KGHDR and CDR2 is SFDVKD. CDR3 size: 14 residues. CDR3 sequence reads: CATSADGSNQPQHF. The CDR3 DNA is TGTGCCACCAGTGCTGACGGTAGCAATCAGCCCCAGCATTTT.

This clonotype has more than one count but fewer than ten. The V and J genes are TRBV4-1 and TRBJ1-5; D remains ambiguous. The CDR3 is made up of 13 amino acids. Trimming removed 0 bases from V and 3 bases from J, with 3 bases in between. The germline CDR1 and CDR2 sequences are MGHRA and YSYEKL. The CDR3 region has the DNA TGCGCCAGCAGCCAAGAGGCCAATCAGCCCCAGCATTTT. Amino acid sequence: CASSQEANQPQHF.

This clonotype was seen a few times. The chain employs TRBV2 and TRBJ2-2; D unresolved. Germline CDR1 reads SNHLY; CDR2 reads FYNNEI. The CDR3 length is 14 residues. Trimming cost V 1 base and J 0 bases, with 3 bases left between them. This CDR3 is CASSEGTNTGELFF. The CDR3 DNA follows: TGTGCCAGCAGTGAAGGCACGAACACCGGGGAGCTGTTTTTT.

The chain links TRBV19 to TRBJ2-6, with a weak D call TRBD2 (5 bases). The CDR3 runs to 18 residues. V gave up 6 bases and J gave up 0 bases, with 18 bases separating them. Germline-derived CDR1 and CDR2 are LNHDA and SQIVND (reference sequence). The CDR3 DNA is TGTGCCAGTAGGCTCACAGATGCGGCGGGCTCTGGGGCCAACGTCCTGACTTTC. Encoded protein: CASRLTDAAGSGANVLTF.

CDR3 sequence: CSARDREGHDQPQHF. CDR3 sequence (DNA): TGCAGTGCTAGAGATCGAGAAGGGCACGATCAGCCCCAGCATTTT. The rearrangement uses TRBV20-1 and TRBJ1-5; D unclear. Trimming shortened V by 0 bases and J by 5 bases, and 14 bases separated the two germline ends. CDR1 is DFQATT and CDR2 is SNEGSKA in the germline V gene (reference sequence). This CDR3 spans 15 amino acids.

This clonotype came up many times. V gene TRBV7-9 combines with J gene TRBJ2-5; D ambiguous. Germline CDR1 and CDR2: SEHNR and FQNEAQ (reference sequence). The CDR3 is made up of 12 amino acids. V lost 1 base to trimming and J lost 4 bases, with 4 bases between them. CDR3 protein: CASSLERETQYF. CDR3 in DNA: TGTGCCAGCAGCTTAGAGAGAGAGACCCAGTACTTC.

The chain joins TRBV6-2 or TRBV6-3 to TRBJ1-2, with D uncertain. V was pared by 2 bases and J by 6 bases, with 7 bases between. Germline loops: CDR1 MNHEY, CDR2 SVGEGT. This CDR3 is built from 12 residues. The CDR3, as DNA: TGTGCCAGCAGTTACATAAGGGATGGCTACACCTTC. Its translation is CASSYIRDGYTF.

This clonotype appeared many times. DNA for the CDR3: TGTGCCAGCAGTTTAGGTCCCCCGGTTGAAGCTTTCTTT. Amino acids: CASSLGPPVEAFF. This rearrangement joins TRBV12-3 or TRBV12-4 to TRBJ1-1; D gene uncertain. V was clipped by 1 base and J by 7 bases, with 10 bases between them. The CDR3 totals 13 residues.

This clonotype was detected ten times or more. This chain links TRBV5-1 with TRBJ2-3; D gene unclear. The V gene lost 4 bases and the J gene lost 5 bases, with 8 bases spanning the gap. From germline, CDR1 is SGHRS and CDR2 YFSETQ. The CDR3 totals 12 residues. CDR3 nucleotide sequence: TGCGCCAGCAGCCCGGAACGAGATACGCAGTATTTT. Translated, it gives CASSPERDTQYF.